The 6 T cell receptor beta chains reported below all come from one sample, sequenced in a study of T cell responses to AZD1222 COVID-19 vaccine. Using immunoSEQ multiplex PCR, the repertoire was profiled, and TCRdb retains in-frame clones only, with some absent. The data contain 150,000 to 200,000 clones, 75% to 90% of them seen just once; the ten biggest clones take up roughly 2.5%. The sample in question was peripheral blood, obtained on day 0 of AZD1222 vaccination. All receptors derive from an adult in good health.

J is TRBJ1-2 and V is TRBV5-4; no clear D. Germline CDR1 reads SGHNT; CDR2 reads YYREEE (reference sequence). V was shortened by 1 base and J by 4 bases, with 11 bases between the two germline ends. This CDR3 has 14 amino acids. CDR3 residues: CASSLIGIRYGYTF. In nucleotides, the CDR3 is TGTGCCAGCAGCTTGATCGGTATCCGCTATGGCTACACCTTC.

This clone was observed once. The rearrangement joins TRBV27 to TRBJ2-3; TRBD1 matches 9 bases. J was trimmed by 4 bases and V by 5 bases; bases with no gene match: 7. This CDR3 has 15 residues. Germline V lookup: CDR1 MNHEY, CDR2 SMNVEV (reference sequence). CDR3 protein: CASSTRDRAADTQYF. The CDR3 DNA reads TGTGCCAGCAGTACCAGGGACAGGGCAGCAGATACGCAGTATTTT.

This clone has more than one count but fewer than ten. V is TRBV6-2 or TRBV6-3 and J is TRBJ2-1; TRBD2 matches at 9 bases. In germline, CDR1 is MNHEY, CDR2 SVGEGT. CDR3 length: 15 amino acids. J was trimmed by 0 bases and V by 5 bases; bases with no gene match: 2. CDR3: CASSETSGSYNEQFF. The CDR3 DNA is TGTGCCAGCAGTGAGACTAGCGGCTCCTACAATGAGCAGTTCTTC.

This clone was found once. The rearrangement links TRBV13 to TRBJ1-4; possibly TRBD1 for D (6 bases). CDR1 and CDR2 (germline): PRHDT, FYEKMQ (reference sequence). The V end lost 5 bases, the J end lost 7 bases, and 14 bases lay between the germline ends. The CDR3 runs to 14 residues. The CDR3 is CASSQTGLGEKLFF. DNA for the CDR3: TGTGCCAGCAGCCAGACAGGTCTCGGTGAAAAACTGTTTTTT.

This chain connects TRBV27 to TRBJ2-3; 8 bases fit TRBD1. The CDR3 length is 15 residues. V was clipped by 2 bases and J by 0 bases; unmatched bases: 1. Looked up from germline, CDR1 is MNHEY and CDR2 is SMNVEV (reference sequence). Written as DNA, the CDR3 is TGTGCCAGCAGTTTACAGGGGGCTAGCACAGATACGCAGTATTTT. As protein: CASSLQGASTDTQYF.

The chain links TRBV4-2 to TRBJ2-3; 8 bases are shared with TRBD2. With V trimmed by 4 bases and J by 4 bases, 4 bases remained unmatched. The CDR3 consists of 14 residues. CDR1 and CDR2 from the germline V gene are LGHNA and YNFKEQ. CDR3 region: CASSPGTRSDTQYF. CDR3 DNA sequence: TGTGCCAGCAGCCCCGGGACTAGATCAGATACGCAGTATTTT.